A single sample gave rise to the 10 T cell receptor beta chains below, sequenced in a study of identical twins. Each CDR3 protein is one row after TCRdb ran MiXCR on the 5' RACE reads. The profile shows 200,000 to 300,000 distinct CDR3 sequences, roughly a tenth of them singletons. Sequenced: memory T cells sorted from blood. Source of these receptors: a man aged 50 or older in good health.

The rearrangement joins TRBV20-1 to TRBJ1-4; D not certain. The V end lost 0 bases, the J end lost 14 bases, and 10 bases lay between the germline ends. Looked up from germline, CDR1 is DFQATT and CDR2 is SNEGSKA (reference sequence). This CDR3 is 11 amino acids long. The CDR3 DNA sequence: TGCAGTGCTAGAGATCCCGGTGGTCTGTTTTTT. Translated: CSARDPGGLFF.

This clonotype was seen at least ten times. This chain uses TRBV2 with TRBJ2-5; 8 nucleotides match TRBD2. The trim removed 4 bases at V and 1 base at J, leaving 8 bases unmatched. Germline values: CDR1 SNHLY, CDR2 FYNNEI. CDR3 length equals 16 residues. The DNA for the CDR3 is TGTGCCAGCAGTGGTACTAGCGGACTAACCCAAGAGACCCAGTACTTC. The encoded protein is CASSGTSGLTQETQYF.

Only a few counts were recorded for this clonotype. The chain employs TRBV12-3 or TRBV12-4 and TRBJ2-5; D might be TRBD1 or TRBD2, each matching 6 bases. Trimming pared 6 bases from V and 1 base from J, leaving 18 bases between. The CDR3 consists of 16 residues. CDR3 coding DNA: TGTGCCAGCAGGAGGGGGGCTAGCGTGCGCCAAGAGACCCAGTACTTC. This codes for CASRRGASVRQETQYF.

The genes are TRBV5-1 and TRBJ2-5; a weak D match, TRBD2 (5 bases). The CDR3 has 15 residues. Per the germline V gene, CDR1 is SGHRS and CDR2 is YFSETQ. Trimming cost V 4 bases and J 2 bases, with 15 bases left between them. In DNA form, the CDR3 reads TGCGCCAGCAGCGAGGGAGTCGGGGATCAAGAGACCCAGTACTTC. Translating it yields CASSEGVGDQETQYF.

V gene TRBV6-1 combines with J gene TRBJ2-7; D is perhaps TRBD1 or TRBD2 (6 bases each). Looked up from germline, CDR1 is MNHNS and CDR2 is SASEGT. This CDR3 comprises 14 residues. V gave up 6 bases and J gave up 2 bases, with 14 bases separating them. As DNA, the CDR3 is TGTGCCAGCAGGCGGGATCAGGGGACCTACGAGCAGTACTTC. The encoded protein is CASRRDQGTYEQYF.

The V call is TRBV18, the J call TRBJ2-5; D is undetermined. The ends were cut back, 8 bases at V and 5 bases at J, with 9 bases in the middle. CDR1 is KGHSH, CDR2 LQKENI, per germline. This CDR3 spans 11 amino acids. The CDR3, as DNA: TGTGCCAGCCGGAGAGTTGAGACCCAGTACTTC. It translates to CASRRVETQYF.

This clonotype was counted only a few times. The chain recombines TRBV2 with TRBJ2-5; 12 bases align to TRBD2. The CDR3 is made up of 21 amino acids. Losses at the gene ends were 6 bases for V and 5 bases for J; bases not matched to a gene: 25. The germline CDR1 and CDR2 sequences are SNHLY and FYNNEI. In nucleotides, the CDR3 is TGTGCCAGCAGGGAAAAGCCCTGGGGGCAGACTAGCGGGGGAGTTAGGGAGACCCAGTACTTC. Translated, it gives CASREKPWGQTSGGVRETQYF.

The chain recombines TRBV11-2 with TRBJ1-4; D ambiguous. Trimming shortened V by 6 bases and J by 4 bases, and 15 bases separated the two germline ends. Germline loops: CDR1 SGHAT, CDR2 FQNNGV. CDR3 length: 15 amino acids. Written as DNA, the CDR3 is TGTGCCAGCAGAAGAACTGGGAGCAGTAATGAAAAACTGTTTTTT. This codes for CASRRTGSSNEKLFF. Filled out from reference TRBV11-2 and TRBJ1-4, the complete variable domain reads EAGVAQSPRYKIIEKRQSVAFWCNPISGHATLYWYQQILGQGPKLLIQFQNNGVVDDSQLPKDRFSAERLKGVDSTLKIQPAKLEDSAVYLCASRRTGSSNEKLFFGSGTQLSVL.

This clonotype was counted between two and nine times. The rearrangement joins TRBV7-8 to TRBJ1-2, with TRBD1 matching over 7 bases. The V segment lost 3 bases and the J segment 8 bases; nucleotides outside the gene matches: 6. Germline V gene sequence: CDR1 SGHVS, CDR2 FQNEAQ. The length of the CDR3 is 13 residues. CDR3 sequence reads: CASSLGTAEGYTF. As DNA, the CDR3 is TGTGCCAGCAGCTTGGGGACAGCCGAGGGCTACACCTTC.

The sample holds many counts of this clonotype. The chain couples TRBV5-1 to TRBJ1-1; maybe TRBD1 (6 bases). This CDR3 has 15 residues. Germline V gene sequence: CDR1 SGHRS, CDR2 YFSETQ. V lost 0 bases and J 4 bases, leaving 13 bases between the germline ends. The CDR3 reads CASSLETGLGTEAFF. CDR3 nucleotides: TGCGCCAGCAGCTTGGAAACAGGGTTGGGCACTGAAGCTTTCTTT.